These 7 T cell receptor beta chains came from one sample sequenced in a study of T cell responses to AZD1222 COVID-19 vaccine. Sequencing used immunoSEQ multiplex PCR; TCRdb keeps in-frame clones, though not all of them. The repertoire consists of 120,000 to 150,000 clones, with approximately 90% occurring once and the leading ten covering 5.2%. The sample was peripheral blood, taken on day 0 of AZD1222 vaccination. The receptors were gathered from an adult in good health.

The V and J genes are TRBV9 and TRBJ1-4; D is perhaps TRBD1 (5 bases). V shed 1 base and J shed 3 bases, with 10 bases lying between them. Germline values: CDR1 SGDLS, CDR2 YYNGEE. The CDR3 runs 15 residues. The CDR3 loop is CASSVTGRPNEKLFF. As DNA, the CDR3 is TGTGCCAGCAGCGTAACAGGCAGGCCTAATGAAAAACTGTTTTTT.

The V and J genes are TRBV7-2 and TRBJ1-1, with TRBD1 identical over 9 bases. The germline CDR1 and CDR2 sequences are SGHTA and FQGNSA. V shed 5 bases and J 5 bases; nucleotides not matched to a gene: 9. The CDR3 contains 15 residues. The CDR3 DNA reads TGTGCCAGCAGCCCCTATCGGACAGGGGAGACTGAAGCTTTCTTT. Translating it yields CASSPYRTGETEAFF.

The rearrangement uses TRBV27 and TRBJ2-1; D gene uncertain. Germline V gene lookup returns CDR1 MNHEY and CDR2 SMNVEV (reference sequence). V gave up 6 bases and J gave up 5 bases, with 17 bases separating them. The CDR3 is 15 residues long. The chain's CDR3 is CASSPRSAPNNEQFF. The CDR3 DNA reads as TGTGCCAGCAGCCCTCGATCGGCTCCTAACAATGAGCAGTTCTTC.

The V call is TRBV19, the J call TRBJ2-1; D possibly corresponds to TRBD2 (6 bases). The CDR3 covers 15 residues. The V end was cut by 7 bases, the J end by 8 bases, with 21 bases between. The germline V gene has CDR1 LNHDA and CDR2 SQIVND (reference sequence). CDR3 sequence (DNA): TGTGCCAGTACCTCCGGGACGGGGAGGTGGGATGAGCAGTTCTTC. Its translation: CASTSGTGRWDEQFF.

The chain couples TRBV27 to TRBJ2-7, with a tentative D call TRBD2 (6 bases). The germline V and J ends were trimmed by 6 bases and 7 bases, with 16 bases remaining between them. CDR3 length: 13 amino acids. Germline lookup yields CDR1 MNHEY and CDR2 SMNVEV (reference sequence). The CDR3 DNA follows: TGTGCCAGCAGGGCTAGACTCGGGGGAGAGCAGTACTTC. Protein: CASRARLGGEQYF.

The chain couples TRBV6-1 to TRBJ1-1; unclear D gene. This CDR3 contains 14 residues. Deletions cut 0 bases from V and 6 bases from J, with 11 bases between. The germline V gene has CDR1 MNHNS and CDR2 SASEGT. CDR3 in amino acids: CASSEAPSNAEAFF. The CDR3 region has the DNA TGTGCCAGCAGTGAAGCCCCGTCCAACGCTGAAGCTTTCTTT.

The J gene is TRBJ2-1, the V gene TRBV15; 10 bases are shared with TRBD2. The V segment lost 5 bases and the J segment 3 bases; nucleotides outside the gene matches: 7. The germline gives CDR1 LNHNV, CDR2 YYDKDF (reference sequence). This CDR3 is built from 16 residues. In nucleotides, the CDR3 is TGTGCCACCAGCGGACGGACTAGCGGAAACTACAATGAGCAGTTCTTC. Protein: CATSGRTSGNYNEQFF.